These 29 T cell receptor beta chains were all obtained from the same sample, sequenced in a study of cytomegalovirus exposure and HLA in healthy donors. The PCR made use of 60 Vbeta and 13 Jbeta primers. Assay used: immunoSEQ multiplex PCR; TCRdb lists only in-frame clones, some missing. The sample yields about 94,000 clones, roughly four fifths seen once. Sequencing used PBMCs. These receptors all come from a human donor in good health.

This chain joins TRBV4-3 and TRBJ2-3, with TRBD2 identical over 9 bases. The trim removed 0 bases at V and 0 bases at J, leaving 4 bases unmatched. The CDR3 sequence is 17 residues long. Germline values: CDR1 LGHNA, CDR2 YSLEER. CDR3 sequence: CASSQDTSGLSTDTQYF. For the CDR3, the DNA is TGCGCCAGCAGCCAAGATACTAGCGGGCTTAGCACAGATACGCAGTATTTT.

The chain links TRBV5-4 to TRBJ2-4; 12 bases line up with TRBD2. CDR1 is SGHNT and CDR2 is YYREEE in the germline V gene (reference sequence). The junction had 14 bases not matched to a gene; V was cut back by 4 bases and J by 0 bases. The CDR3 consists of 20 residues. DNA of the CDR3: TGTGCCAGCAGCCCCAAACTAGCGGGAGGCCCTACAGGAGCCAAAAACATTCAGTACTTC. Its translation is CASSPKLAGGPTGAKNIQYF.

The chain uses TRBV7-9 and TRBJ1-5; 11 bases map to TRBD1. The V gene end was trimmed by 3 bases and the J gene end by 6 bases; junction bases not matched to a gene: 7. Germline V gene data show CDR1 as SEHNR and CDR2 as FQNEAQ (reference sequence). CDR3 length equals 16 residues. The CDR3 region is CASSFGTGGGGQPQHF. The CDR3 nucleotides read TGTGCCAGCAGCTTCGGGACAGGGGGAGGCGGTCAGCCCCAGCATTTT. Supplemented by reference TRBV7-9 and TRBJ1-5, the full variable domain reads DTGVSQNPRHKITKRGQNVTFRCDPISEHNRLYWYRQTLGQGPEFLTYFQNEAQLEKSRLLSDRFSAERPKGSFSTLEIQRTEQGDSAMYLCASSFGTGGGGQPQHFGDGTRLSIL.

DNA for the CDR3: TGTGCCTGGGATGGGACAGGGACCTACGAGCAGTACTTC. Its protein is CAWDGTGTYEQYF. The chain employs TRBV30 and TRBJ2-7; 9 bases are a match to TRBD1. Losses at the gene ends were 5 bases for V and 2 bases for J; bases not matched to a gene: 4. This CDR3 spans 13 amino acids. CDR1 is GTSNPN and CDR2 is SVGIG in the germline V gene (reference sequence).

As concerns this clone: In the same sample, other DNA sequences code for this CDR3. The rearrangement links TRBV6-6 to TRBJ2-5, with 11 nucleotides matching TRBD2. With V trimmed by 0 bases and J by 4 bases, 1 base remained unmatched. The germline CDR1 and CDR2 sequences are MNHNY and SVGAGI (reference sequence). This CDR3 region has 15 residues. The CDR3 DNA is TGTGCCAGCAGTTACTCCGGACTAGCGGGAGAGACCCAGTACTTC. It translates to CASSYSGLAGETQYF.

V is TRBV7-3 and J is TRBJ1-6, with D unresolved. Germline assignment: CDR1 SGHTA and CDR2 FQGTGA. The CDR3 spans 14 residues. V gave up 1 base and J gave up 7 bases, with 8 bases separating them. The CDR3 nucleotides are TGTGCCAGCAGCTTAAGACCCGGGAATTCACCCCTCCACTTT. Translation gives CASSLRPGNSPLHF.

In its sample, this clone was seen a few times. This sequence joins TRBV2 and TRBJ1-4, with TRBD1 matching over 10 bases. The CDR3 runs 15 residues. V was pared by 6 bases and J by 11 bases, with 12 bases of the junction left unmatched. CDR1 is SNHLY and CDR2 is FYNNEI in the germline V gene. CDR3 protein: CASRQGDRGGGKLFF. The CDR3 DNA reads TGTGCCAGCAGACAAGGGGACAGGGGTGGTGGGAAACTGTTTTTT.

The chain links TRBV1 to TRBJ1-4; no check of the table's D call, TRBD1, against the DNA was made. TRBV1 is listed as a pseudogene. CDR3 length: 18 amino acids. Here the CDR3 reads CTSSPRTGYSPPNEKLFF. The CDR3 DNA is TGCACCAGCAGCCCCCGGACAGGCTACTCCCCTCCTAATGAAAAACTGTTTTTT.

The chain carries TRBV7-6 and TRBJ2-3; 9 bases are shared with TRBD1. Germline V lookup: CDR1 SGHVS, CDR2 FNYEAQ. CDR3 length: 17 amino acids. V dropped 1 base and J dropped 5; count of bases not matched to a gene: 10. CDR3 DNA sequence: TGTGCCAGCAGCTTAGACGGGACAGGGCAAGGAGGAGATACGCAGTATTTT. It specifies CASSLDGTGQGGDTQYF. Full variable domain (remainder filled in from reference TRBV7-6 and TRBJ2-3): GAGVSQSPRYKVTKRGQDVALRCDPISGHVSLYWYRQALGQGPEFLTYFNYEAQQDKSGLPNDRFSAERPEGSISTLTIQRTEQRDSAMYRCASSLDGTGQGGDTQYFGPGTRLTVL.

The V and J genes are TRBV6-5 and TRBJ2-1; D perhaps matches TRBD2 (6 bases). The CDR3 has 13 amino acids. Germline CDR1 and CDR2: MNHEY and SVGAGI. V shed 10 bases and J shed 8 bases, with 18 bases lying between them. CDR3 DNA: TGTGCCACTCGACTAGGGCCCTTGGATGAGCAGTTCTTC. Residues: CATRLGPLDEQFF.

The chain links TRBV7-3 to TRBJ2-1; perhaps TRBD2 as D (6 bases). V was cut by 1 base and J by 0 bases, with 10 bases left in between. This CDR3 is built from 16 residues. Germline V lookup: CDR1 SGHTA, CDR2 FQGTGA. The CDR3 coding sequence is TGTGCCAGCAGCTTAAGCGCGGGGAGCTCCTACAATGAGCAGTTCTTC. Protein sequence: CASSLSAGSSYNEQFF.

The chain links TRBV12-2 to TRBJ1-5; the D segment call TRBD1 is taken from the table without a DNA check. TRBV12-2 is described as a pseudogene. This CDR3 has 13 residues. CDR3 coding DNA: TGTGCAAGTCGCTTGAGGGGGCGACAGCCCCAGCATTTT. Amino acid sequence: CASRLRGRQPQHF.

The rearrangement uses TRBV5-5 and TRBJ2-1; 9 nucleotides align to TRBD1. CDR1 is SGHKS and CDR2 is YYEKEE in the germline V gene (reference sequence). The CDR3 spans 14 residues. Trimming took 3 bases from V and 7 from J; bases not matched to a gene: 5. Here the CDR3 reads CASSSGTGLNEQFF. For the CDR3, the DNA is TGTGCCAGCAGCTCCGGGACAGGGTTGAATGAGCAGTTCTTC. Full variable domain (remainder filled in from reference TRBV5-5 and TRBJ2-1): DAGVTQSPTHLIKTRGQQVTLRCSPISGHKSVSWYQQVLGQGPQFIFQYYEKEERGRGNFPDRFSARQFPNYSSELNVNALLLGDSALYLCASSSGTGLNEQFFGPGTRLTVL.

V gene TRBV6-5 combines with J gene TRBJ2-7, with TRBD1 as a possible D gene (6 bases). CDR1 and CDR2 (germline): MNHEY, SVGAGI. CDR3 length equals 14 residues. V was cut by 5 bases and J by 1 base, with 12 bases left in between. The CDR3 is CASSPQGISYEQYF. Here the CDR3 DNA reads TGTGCCAGCAGTCCCCAGGGGATTTCCTACGAGCAGTACTTC.

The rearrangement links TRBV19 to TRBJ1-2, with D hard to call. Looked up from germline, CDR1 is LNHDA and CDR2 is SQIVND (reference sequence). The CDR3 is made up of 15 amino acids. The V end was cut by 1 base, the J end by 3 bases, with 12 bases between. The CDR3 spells CASSIGGSKDYGYTF. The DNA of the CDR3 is TGTGCCAGTAGTATAGGAGGGTCAAAGGACTATGGCTACACCTTC.

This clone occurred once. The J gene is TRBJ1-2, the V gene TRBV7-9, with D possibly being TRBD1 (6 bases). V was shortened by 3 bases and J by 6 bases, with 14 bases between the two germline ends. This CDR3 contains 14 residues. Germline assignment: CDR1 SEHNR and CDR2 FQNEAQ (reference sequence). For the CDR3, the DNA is TGTGCCAGCAGCTTTAGGGACATCGTCAATGGCTACACCTTC. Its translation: CASSFRDIVNGYTF.

The CDR3 here is CASSLQGAGANVLTF. The CDR3, as DNA: TGTGCCAGCAGCTTGCAGGGGGCTGGGGCCAACGTCCTGACTTTC. The chain has TRBV7-8 and TRBJ2-6, with 7 positions matching TRBD1. Germline V gene lookup returns CDR1 SGHVS and CDR2 FQNEAQ. This CDR3 is built from 15 residues. J lost 2 bases, V lost 3 bases, and 1 base had no gene match.

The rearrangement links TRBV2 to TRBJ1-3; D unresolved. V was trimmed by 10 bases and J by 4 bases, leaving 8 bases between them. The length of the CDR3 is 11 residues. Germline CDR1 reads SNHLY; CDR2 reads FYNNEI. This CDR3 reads CAKLEGNTIYF. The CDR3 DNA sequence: TGTGCCAAGTTAGAAGGAAACACCATATATTTT.

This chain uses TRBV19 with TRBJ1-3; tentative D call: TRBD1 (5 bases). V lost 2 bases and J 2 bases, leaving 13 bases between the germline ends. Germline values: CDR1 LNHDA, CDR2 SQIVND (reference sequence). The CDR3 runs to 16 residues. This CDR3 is CASSIKGPFPGNTIYF. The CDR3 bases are TGTGCCAGTAGTATAAAGGGGCCGTTCCCTGGAAACACCATATATTTT.

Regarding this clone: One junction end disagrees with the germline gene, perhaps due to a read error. This CDR3 is CSSSFGVETQYF. DNA for the CDR3: TGTTCCAGCAGCTTCGGGGTAGAGACCCAGTACTTC. V gene TRBV7-9 combines with J gene TRBJ2-5, with D perhaps TRBD2 (5 bases). In germline, CDR1 is SEHNR, CDR2 FQNEAQ (reference sequence). This CDR3 region has 12 residues.

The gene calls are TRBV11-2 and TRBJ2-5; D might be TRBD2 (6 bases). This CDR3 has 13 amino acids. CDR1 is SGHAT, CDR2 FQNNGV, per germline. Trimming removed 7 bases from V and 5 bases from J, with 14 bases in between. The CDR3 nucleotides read TGTGCCAGCACCTCCGCCAGCGGGGAGACCCAGTACTTC. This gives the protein CASTSASGETQYF. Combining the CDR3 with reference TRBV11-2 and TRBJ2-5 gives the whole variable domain EAGVAQSPRYKIIEKRQSVAFWCNPISGHATLYWYQQILGQGPKLLIQFQNNGVVDDSQLPKDRFSAERLKGVDSTLKIQPAKLEDSAVYLCASTSASGETQYFGPGTRLLVL.

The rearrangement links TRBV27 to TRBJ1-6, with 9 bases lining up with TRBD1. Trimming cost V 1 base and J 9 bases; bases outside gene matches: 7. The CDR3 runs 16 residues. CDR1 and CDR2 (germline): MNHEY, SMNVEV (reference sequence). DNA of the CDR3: TGTGCCAGCAGTTTATTAGGCCGGGACAGGGCTTCACCCCTCCACTTT. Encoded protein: CASSLLGRDRASPLHF.

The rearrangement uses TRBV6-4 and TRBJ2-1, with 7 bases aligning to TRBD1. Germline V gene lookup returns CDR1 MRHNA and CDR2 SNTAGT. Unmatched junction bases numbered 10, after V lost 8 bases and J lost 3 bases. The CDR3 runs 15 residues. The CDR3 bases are TGTGCCAGCTCTTTAATAGGGGGCGGCTACAATGAGCAGTTCTTC. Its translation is CASSLIGGGYNEQFF.

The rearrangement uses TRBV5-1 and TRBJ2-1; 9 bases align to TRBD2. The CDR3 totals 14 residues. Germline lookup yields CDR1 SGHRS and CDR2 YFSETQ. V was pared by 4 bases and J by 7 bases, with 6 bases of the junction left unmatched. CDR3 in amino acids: CASSGSGRRNEQFF. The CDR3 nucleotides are TGCGCCAGCAGCGGAAGCGGGAGGAGGAATGAGCAGTTCTTC.

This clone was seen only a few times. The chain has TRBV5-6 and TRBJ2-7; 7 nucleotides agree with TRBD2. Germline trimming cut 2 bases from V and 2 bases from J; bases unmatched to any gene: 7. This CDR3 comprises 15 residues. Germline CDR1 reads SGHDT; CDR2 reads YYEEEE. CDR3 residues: CASSFRTSGPYEQYF. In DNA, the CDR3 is TGTGCCAGCAGCTTTAGGACTAGTGGACCCTACGAGCAGTACTTC.

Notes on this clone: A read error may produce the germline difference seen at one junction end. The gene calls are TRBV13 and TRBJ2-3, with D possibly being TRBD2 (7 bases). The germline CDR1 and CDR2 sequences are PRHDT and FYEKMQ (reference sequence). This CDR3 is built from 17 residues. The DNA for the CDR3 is TGTGCCAGCAGCGTAGGTAGGGGGGGGGCGTTCTCAGATACGCAGTATTTT. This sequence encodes CASSVGRGGAFSDTQYF.

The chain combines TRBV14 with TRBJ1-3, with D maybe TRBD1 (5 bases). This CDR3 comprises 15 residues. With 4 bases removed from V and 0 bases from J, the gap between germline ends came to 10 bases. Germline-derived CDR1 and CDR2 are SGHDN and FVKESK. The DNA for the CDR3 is TGTGCCAGCAGCCTAACAGGAATCTCTGGAAACACCATATATTTT. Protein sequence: CASSLTGISGNTIYF.

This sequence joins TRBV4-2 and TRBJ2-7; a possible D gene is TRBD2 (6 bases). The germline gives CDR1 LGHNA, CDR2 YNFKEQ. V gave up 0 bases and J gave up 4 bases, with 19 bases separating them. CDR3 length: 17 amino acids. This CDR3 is CASSQDSAGLRFYEQYF. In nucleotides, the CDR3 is TGTGCCAGCAGCCAAGATAGCGCGGGACTTCGATTTTACGAGCAGTACTTC.

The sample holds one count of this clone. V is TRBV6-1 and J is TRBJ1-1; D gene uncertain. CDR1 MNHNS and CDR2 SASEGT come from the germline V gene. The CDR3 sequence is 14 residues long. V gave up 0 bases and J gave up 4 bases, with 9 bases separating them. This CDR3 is CASSEARGPTEAFF. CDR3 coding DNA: TGTGCCAGCAGTGAAGCGCGGGGTCCCACTGAAGCTTTCTTT.